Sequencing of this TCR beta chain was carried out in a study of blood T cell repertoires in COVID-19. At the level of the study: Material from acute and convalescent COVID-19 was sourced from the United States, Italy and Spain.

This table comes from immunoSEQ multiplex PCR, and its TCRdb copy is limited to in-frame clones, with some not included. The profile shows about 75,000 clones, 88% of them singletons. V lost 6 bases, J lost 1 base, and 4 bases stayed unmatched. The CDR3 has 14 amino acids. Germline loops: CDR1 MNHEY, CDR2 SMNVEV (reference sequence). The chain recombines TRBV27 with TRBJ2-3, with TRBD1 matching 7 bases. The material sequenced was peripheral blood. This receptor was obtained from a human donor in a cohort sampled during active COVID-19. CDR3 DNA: TGTGCCAGCAGACCGGGACAGCGCACAGATACGCAGTATTTT. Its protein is CASRPGQRTDTQYF.